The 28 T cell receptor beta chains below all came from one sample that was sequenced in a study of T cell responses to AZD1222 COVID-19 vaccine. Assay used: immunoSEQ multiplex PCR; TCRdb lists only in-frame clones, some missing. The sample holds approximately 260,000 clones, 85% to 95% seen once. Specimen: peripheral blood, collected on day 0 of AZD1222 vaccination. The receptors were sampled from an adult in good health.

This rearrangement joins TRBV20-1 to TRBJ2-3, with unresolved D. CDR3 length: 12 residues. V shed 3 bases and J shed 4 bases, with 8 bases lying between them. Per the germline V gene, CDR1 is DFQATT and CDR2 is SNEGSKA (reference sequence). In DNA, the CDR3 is TGCAGTGCTAGTCCCCGGGCAGATACGCAGTATTTT. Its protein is CSASPRADTQYF.

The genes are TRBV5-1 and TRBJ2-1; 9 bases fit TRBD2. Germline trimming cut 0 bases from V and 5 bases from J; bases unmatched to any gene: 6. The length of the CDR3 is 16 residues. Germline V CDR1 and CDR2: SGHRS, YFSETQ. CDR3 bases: TGCGCCAGCAGCTTGGTTGCTAGCGGGACCCACAATGAGCAGTTCTTC. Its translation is CASSLVASGTHNEQFF. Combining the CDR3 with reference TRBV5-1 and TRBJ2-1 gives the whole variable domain KAGVTQTPRYLIKTRGQQVTLSCSPISGHRSVSWYQQTPGQGLQFLFEYFSETQRNKGNFPGRFSGRQFSNSRSEMNVSTLELGDSALYLCASSLVASGTHNEQFFGPGTRLTVL.

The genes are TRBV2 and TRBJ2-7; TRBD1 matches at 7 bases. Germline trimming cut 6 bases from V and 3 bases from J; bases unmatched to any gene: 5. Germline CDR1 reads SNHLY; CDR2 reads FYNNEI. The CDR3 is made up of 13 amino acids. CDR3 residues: CASSATGNYEQYF. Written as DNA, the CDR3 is TGTGCCAGCAGCGCGACAGGGAACTACGAGCAGTACTTC.

Written as DNA, the CDR3 is TGTGCCAGCAGCTTAGGGCTAGCGTACACCGGGGAGCTGTTTTTT. As protein: CASSLGLAYTGELFF. The rearrangement joins TRBV7-9 to TRBJ2-2; tentative D call: TRBD2 (6 bases). The length of the CDR3 is 15 residues. V lost 1 base and J 3 bases, leaving 9 bases between the germline ends. Germline CDR1 reads SEHNR; CDR2 reads FQNEAQ (reference sequence).

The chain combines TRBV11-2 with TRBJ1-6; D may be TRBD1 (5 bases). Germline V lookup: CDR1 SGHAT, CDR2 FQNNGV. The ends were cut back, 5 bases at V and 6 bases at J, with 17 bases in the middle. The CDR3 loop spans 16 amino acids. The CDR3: CASSPQDGFRNSPLHF. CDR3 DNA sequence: TGTGCCAGCAGCCCACAGGACGGATTCCGTAATTCACCCCTCCACTTT.

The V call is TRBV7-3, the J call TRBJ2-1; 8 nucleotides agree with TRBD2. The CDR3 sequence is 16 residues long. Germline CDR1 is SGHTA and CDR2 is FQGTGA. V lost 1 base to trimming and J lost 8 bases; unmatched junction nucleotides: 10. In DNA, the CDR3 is TGTGCCAGCAGCTTAATTCCCGGGGGGGACGTCCATGAGCAGTTCTTC. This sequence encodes CASSLIPGGDVHEQFF.

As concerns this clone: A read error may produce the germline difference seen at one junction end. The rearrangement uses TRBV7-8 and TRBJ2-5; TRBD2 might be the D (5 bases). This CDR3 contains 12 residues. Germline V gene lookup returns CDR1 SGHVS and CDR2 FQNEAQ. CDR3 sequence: CASSLAAETQYF. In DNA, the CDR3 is TGTGCCAGCAGCCTAGCTGCTGAGACCCAGTACTTC.

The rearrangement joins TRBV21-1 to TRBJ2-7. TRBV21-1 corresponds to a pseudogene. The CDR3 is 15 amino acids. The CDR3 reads CASSSRDRSPYEQYF. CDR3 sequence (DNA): TGTGCCAGCAGCAGCCGGGACCGGAGCCCCTACGAGCAGTACTTC.

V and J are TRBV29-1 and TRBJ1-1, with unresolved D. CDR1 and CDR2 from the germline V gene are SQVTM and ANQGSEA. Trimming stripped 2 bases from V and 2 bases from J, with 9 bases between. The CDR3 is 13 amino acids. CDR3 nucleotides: TGCAGCGTTGAAAAGCTATTCAACACTGAAGCTTTCTTT. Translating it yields CSVEKLFNTEAFF.

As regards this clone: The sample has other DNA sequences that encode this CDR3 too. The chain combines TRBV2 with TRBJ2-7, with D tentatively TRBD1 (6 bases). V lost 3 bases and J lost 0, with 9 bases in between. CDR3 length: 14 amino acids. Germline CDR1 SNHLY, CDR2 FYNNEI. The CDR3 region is CASSDQGSSYEQYF. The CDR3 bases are TGTGCCAGCAGTGACCAGGGGAGCTCCTACGAGCAGTACTTC.

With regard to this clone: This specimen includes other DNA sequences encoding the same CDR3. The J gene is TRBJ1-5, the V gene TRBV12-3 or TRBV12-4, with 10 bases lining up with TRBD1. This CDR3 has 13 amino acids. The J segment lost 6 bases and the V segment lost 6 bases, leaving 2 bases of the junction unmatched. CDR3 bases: TGTGCCAGCAGCCGGGACAGGGGTCAGCCCCAGCATTTT. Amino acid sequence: CASSRDRGQPQHF.

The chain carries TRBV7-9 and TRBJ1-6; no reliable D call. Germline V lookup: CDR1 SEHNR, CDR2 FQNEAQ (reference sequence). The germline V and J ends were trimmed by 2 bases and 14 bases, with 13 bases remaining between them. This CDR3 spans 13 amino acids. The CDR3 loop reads CASSLSSSPALHF. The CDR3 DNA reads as TGTGCCAGCAGCTTATCCAGTTCCCCCGCCCTCCACTTT.

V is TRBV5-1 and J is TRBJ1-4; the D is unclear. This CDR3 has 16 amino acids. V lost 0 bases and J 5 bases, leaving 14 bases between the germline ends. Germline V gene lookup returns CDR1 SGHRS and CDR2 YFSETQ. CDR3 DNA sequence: TGCGCCAGCAGCTTGGCCGTTAGAAGGAGCAATGAAAAACTGTTTTTT. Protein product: CASSLAVRRSNEKLFF.

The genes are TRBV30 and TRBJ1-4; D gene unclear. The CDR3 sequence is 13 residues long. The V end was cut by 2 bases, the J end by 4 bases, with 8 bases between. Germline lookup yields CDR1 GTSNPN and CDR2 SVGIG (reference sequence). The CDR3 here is CAWSWQINEKLFF. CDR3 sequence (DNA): TGTGCCTGGAGTTGGCAGATTAATGAAAAACTGTTTTTT. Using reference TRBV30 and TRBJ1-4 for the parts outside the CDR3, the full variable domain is SQTIHQWPATLVQPVGSPLSLECTVEGTSNPNLYWYRQAAGRGLQLLFYSVGIGQISSEVPQNLSASRPQDRQFILSSKKLLLSDSGFYLCAWSWQINEKLFFGSGTQLSVL.

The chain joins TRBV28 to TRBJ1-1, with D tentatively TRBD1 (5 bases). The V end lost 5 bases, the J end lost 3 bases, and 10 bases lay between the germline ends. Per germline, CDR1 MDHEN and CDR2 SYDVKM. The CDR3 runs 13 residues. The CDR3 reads CASSKGWDTEAFF. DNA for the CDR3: TGTGCCAGCAGTAAGGGGTGGGACACTGAAGCTTTCTTT.

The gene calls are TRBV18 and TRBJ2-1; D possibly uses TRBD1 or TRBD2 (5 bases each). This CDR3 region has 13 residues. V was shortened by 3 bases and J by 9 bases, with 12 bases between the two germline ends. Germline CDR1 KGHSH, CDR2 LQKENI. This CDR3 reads CASSPLAQGEQFF. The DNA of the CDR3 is TGTGCCAGCTCACCTCTAGCCCAGGGTGAGCAGTTCTTC.

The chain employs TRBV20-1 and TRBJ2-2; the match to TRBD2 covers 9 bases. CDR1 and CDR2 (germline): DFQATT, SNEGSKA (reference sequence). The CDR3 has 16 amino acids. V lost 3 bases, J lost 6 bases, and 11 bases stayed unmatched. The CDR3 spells CSASGAVAGEAGELFF. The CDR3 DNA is TGCAGTGCTAGTGGCGCGGTAGCGGGAGAGGCCGGGGAGCTGTTTTTT.

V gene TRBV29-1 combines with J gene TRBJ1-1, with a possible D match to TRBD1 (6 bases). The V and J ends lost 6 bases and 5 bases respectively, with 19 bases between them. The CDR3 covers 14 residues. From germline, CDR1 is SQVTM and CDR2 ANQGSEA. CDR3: CSVLPGRGPTEAFF. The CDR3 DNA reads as TGCAGCGTGTTGCCAGGCAGGGGCCCGACTGAAGCTTTCTTT. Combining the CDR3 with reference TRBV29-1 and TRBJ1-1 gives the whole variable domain SAVISQKPSRDICQRGTSLTIQCQVDSQVTMMFWYRQQPGQSLTLIATANQGSEATYESGFVIDKFPISRPNLTFSTLTVSNMSPEDSSIYLCSVLPGRGPTEAFFGQGTRLTVV.

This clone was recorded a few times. The CDR3 DNA reads as TGTGCCAGCAGCCAAGGATCCGTGAACACTGAAGCTTTCTTT. It encodes CASSQGSVNTEAFF. The chain links TRBV14 to TRBJ1-1; D gene unclear. This CDR3 comprises 14 residues. V lost 1 base, J lost 0 bases, and 6 bases lay in between. Germline V gives CDR1 SGHDN, CDR2 FVKESK.

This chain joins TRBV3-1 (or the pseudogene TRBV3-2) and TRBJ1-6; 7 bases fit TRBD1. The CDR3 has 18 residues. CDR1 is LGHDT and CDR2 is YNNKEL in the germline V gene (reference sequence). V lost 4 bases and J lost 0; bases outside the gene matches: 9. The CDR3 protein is CASSPRQGHSSYNSPLHF. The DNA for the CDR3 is TGTGCCAGCAGCCCCCGACAGGGCCACAGCTCCTATAATTCACCCCTCCACTTT.

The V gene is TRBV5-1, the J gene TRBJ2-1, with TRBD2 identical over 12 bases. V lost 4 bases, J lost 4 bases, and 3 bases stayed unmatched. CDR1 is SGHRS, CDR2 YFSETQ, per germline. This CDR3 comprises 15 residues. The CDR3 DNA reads TGCGCCAGCAGCCTGACTAGCGGGAGATACAATGAGCAGTTCTTC. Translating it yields CASSLTSGRYNEQFF.

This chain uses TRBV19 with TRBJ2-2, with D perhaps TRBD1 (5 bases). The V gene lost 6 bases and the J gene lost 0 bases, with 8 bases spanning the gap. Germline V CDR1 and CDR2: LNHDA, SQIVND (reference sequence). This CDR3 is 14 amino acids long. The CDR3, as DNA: TGTGCCAGTAGCGACAGCCCGAACACCGGGGAGCTGTTTTTT. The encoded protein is CASSDSPNTGELFF.

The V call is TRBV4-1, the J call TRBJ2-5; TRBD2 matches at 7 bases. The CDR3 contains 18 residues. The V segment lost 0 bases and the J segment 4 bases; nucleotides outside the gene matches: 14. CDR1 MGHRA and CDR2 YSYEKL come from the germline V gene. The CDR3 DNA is TGCGCCAGCAGCCAAGAAAGATTAGCGGGTTTTACCGTAGAGACCCAGTACTTC. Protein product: CASSQERLAGFTVETQYF.

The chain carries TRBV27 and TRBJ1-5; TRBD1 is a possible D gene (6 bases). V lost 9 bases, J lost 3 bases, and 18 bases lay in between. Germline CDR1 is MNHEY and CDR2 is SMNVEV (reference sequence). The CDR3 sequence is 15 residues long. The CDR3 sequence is CASGVGGAYNQPQHF. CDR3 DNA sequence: TGTGCCAGTGGAGTAGGGGGAGCCTACAATCAGCCCCAGCATTTT.

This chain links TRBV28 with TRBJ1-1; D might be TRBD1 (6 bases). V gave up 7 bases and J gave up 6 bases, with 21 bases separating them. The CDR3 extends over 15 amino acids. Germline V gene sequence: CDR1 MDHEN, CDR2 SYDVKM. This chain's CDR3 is CASNLGYRAPAEAFF. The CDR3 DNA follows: TGTGCCAGCAACCTAGGCTACAGGGCGCCTGCTGAAGCTTTCTTT. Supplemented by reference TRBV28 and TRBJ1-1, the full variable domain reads DVKVTQSSRYLVKRTGEKVFLECVQDMDHENMFWYRQDPGLGLRLIYFSYDVKMKEKGDIPEGYSVSREKKERFSLILESASTNQTSMYLCASNLGYRAPAEAFFGQGTRLTVV.

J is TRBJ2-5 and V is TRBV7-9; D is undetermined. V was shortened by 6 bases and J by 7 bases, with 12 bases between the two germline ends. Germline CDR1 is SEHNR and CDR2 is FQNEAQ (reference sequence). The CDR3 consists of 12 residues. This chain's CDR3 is CASRPASGTQYF. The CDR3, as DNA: TGTGCCAGCAGACCTGCGTCTGGGACCCAGTACTTC.

The CDR3 bases are TGTGCCAGCAGCCAAGGACCCCATACACCCGCCCTCTACAATGAGCAGTTCTTC. Translated: CASSQGPHTPALYNEQFF. The rearrangement links TRBV4-2 to TRBJ2-1; the D is unclear. The CDR3 extends over 18 amino acids. The germline V gene has CDR1 LGHNA and CDR2 YNFKEQ. V was trimmed by 1 base and J by 3 bases, leaving 19 bases between them.

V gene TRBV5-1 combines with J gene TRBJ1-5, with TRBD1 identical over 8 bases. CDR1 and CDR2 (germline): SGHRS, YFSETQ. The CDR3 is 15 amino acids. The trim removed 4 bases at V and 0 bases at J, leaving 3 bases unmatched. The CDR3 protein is CASSQTGDSNQPQHF. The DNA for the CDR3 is TGCGCCAGCAGCCAGACAGGGGATAGCAATCAGCCCCAGCATTTT. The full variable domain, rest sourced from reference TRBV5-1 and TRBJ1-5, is KAGVTQTPRYLIKTRGQQVTLSCSPISGHRSVSWYQQTPGQGLQFLFEYFSETQRNKGNFPGRFSGRQFSNSRSEMNVSTLELGDSALYLCASSQTGDSNQPQHFGDGTRLSIL.